Listed below are T cell receptor beta chains from one sample, sequenced in a study of blood T cell repertoires in COVID-19. This table comes from immunoSEQ multiplex PCR, and its TCRdb copy is limited to in-frame clones, with some not included. The profile shows 95,000 to 150,000 clones, over 60% of them singletons. Material: peripheral blood. The receptors derive from a woman older than 75 with acute or convalescent COVID-19. Both conserved end residues are part of each CDR3. D genes are given only for firm matches. Rows give clone size only sometimes, using once, few, many, or a class for an expanded clone.

cdr3_nt cdr3_aa j_call cdr3_length d_call clone_size v_call
TGTGCCAGCAGCCACTCTAGCACAGATACGCAGTATTTT CASSHSSTDTQYF TRBJ2-3 13 - - TRBV3-1/TRBV3-2
TGTGCCAGCAGTTTAGCGGGGGGCTATCAGCCCCAGCATTTT CASSLAGGYQPQHF TRBJ1-5 14 - few TRBV28
TGTGCCAGCAGTTACTTGGGACAGGGGAGAGGCTACACCTTC CASSYLGQGRGYTF TRBJ1-2 14 TRBD1 - TRBV6-5
TGTGCCAGCTCACAGGGGTGGAGCACTGAAGCTTTCTTT CASSQGWSTEAFF TRBJ1-1 13 - - TRBV18
TGTGCCAGTAGTATACCTAGCGGATCGAACACCGGGGAGCTGTTTTTT CASSIPSGSNTGELFF TRBJ2-2 16 TRBD2 - TRBV19
TGTGCCACCAGTGAAGGGACTAGCGGGAGTAAAACAGATACGCAGTATTTT CATSEGTSGSKTDTQYF TRBJ2-3 17 TRBD2 once TRBV24-1
TGTGCCAGCAGCCCCGATGGGCAGGACTATGGCTACACCTTC CASSPDGQDYGYTF TRBJ1-2 14 - - TRBV5-4
TGTGCCAGCAGCACCTGGACAGGGGGCGGCTATGGCTACACCTTC CASSTWTGGGYGYTF TRBJ1-2 15 TRBD1 once TRBV7-2
TGTGCCAGCAGCCGCCGGACAGGGACGGAGACCCAGTACTTC CASSRRTGTETQYF TRBJ2-5 14 TRBD1 - TRBV7-2
TGTGCCAGCAGCGAGCGGGCGGGAGTGGGGAATGAGCAGTTCTTC CASSERAGVGNEQFF TRBJ2-1 15 TRBD2 - TRBV9
TGTGCCAGCAGTAAAGACAGAAACACTGAAGCTTTCTTT CASSKDRNTEAFF TRBJ1-1 13 - few TRBV6-2/TRBV6-3
TGTGCCAGCTTGGGACAGGGGACGGGAGATCAGCCCCAGCATTTT CASLGQGTGDQPQHF TRBJ1-5 15 TRBD1 - TRBV28
TGCAGCGTAGATAGCGGGAGTAATGAGCAGTTCTTC CSVDSGSNEQFF TRBJ2-1 12 TRBD2 - TRBV29-1
TGCGCCAGCAGTTTAACTCAGGAACCCTACAATGAGCAGTTCTTC CASSLTQEPYNEQFF TRBJ2-1 15 - - TRBV10-1
TGTGCCTGGAGTACAGGGTTCCGAAACACCATATATTTT CAWSTGFRNTIYF TRBJ1-3 13 - - TRBV30
TGTGCCAGCAGCGAAAGTCGGGGAACAGATACGCAGTATTTT CASSESRGTDTQYF TRBJ2-3 14 - - TRBV9
TGTGCCAGCAGCTTAGACGGGGGTTCACCCCTCCACTTT CASSLDGGSPLHF TRBJ1-6 13 - - TRBV7-9
TGTGCCAGCAGCTTGAGGGGCTTGGGTACTGAAGCTTTCTTT CASSLRGLGTEAFF TRBJ1-1 14 - few TRBV5-8
TGTGCCTGGAGTGGAGGGACTAGCGGGAGGGCCCGTAGAGATACGCAGTATTTT CAWSGGTSGRARRDTQYF TRBJ2-3 18 TRBD2 - TRBV30
TGTGCCAGCAGCTTCCAAGCAGGGACTGAAGCTTTCTTT CASSFQAGTEAFF TRBJ1-1 13 - - TRBV7-8
TGTGCCAGCAGCTATGCTGGTAATGAGCAGTTCTTC CASSYAGNEQFF TRBJ2-1 12 - few TRBV12-3/TRBV12-4
TGTGCCAGCAGCTTAGACTCCCGAACCTATCAGCCCCAGCATTTT CASSLDSRTYQPQHF TRBJ1-5 15 - - TRBV7-8
TGTGCCAGCAGTTCCTGGGACAGCAATTCACCCCTCCACTTT CASSSWDSNSPLHF TRBJ1-6 14 TRBD1 once TRBV27
TGTGCCAGCAGTTTTGGCATCACCCCGGGACAAGAGACCCAGTACTTC CASSFGITPGQETQYF TRBJ2-5 16 - - TRBV28
TGTGCCATCCCGAGGACAGGTAATGAAAAACTGTTTTTT CAIPRTGNEKLFF TRBJ1-4 13 TRBD1 - TRBV27
TGTGCCAGTAGTACACAGGGTAGAACCACAGATACGCAGTATTTT CASSTQGRTTDTQYF TRBJ2-3 15 - many TRBV19
TGTGCCAGCGTACAGGGGGCGCAAACCGGGGAGCTGTTTTTT CASVQGAQTGELFF TRBJ2-2 14 TRBD1 - TRBV7-9